This is a list of T cell receptor beta chains from one sample in a study of CD8+ T cells in alopecia areata. Clones were sequenced by immunoSEQ multiplex PCR, and TCRdb holds only the in-frame ones, with some missing. The repertoire holds 95,000 to 100,000 clones, 55% to 70% seen once, with approximately 16% in the top ten. This sample comprised CD8+ T cells sorted from blood, obtained between weeks 55 and 65, from a patient treated with tofacitinib. The origin of the receptors is a human donor with alopecia areata. The CDR3 runs from the conserved cysteine through the conserved F or W. The D gene is left open where the match is weak. The size field is filled for only some rows; it gives once, few, many or a size class.

D,V,size,J,CDR3,DNA
NA,TRBV7-9,NA,TRBJ1-2,CASSFSPTDGYTF,TGTGCCAGCAGCTTTAGCCCCACGGATGGCTACACCTTC
NA,TRBV19,NA,TRBJ2-2,CASSAGLGELFF,TGTGCCAGTAGCGCAGGGTTGGGGGAGCTGTTTTTT
NA,TRBV6-5,NA,TRBJ2-7,CASSYRNEQYF,TGTGCCAGCAGTTACAGGAACGAGCAGTACTTC
NA,TRBV18,NA,TRBJ1-1,CASSPGRMGTEAFF,TGTGCCAGCTCACCGGGACGGATGGGCACTGAAGCTTTCTTT
NA,TRBV6-5,NA,TRBJ2-2,CASSYSGGTGELFF,TGTGCCAGCAGTTACTCGGGGGGCACCGGGGAGCTGTTTTTT
TRBD1,TRBV13,NA,TRBJ2-7,CASSARPDRGDEQYF,TGTGCCAGCAGCGCCCGCCCGGACAGGGGGGACGAGCAGTACTTC
TRBD2,TRBV27,NA,TRBJ2-7,CASRMTAGATYEQCF,TGTGCCAGCAGGATGACAGCGGGGGCTACCTACGAGCAGTGCTTC
NA,TRBV27,NA,TRBJ1-2,CASSLKAWYGYTF,TGTGCCAGCAGTTTAAAGGCCTGGTATGGCTACACCTTC
NA,TRBV5-1,NA,TRBJ1-2,CASSLGGSYGYTF,TGCGCCAGCAGCTTGGGGGGATCTTATGGCTACACCTTC
NA,TRBV30,NA,TRBJ2-7,CAWSETALEQYF,TGTGCCTGGAGTGAGACGGCTCTGGAGCAGTACTTC
NA,TRBV5-6,NA,TRBJ2-1,CASSFGSNEQFF,TGTGCCAGCAGCTTCGGCAGCAATGAGCAGTTCTTC
NA,TRBV7-8,once,TRBJ2-1,CASRHHQIGGYNEQFF,TGTGCCAGCAGACACCATCAAATTGGAGGCTACAATGAGCAGTTCTTC
NA,TRBV7-3,NA,TRBJ2-7,CASSPGTSYEQYF,TGTGCCAGCAGCCCCGGGACCTCCTACGAGCAGTACTTC
NA,TRBV9,NA,TRBJ1-2,CASSALTGLLEHGYTF,TGTGCCAGCAGCGCCCTGACAGGTCTCCTTGAGCATGGCTACACCTTC